Below are 8 T cell receptor beta chains sequenced from a single sample in a study of blood T cell repertoires in COVID-19. Produced via immunoSEQ multiplex PCR; TCRdb's table is partial and in-frame only. This table holds 150,000 to 200,000 clones, roughly 87% found once. Specimen: peripheral blood. These receptors were taken from a woman in her seventies with acute or convalescent COVID-19.

This clone has a single count. V and J are TRBV7-8 and TRBJ2-5; 11 bases align to TRBD2. The CDR3 is made up of 17 amino acids. V lost 4 bases and J lost 5; bases outside the gene matches: 12. The germline V gene has CDR1 SGHVS and CDR2 FQNEAQ. CDR3 DNA: TGTGCCAGCAGCTACTTAACCTATAGCGGGGGGGAGGAGACCCAGTACTTC. Translating it yields CASSYLTYSGGEETQYF.

The rearrangement uses TRBV28 and TRBJ1-2; 7 bases align to TRBD1. CDR1 MDHEN and CDR2 SYDVKM come from the germline V gene. V shed 5 bases and J 2 bases; nucleotides not matched to a gene: 14. The CDR3 length is 17 residues. CDR3 residues: CASSPLKNRGANYGYTF. CDR3 DNA sequence: TGTGCCAGCAGTCCCCTTAAAAACAGGGGCGCAAACTATGGCTACACCTTC.

V is TRBV6-1 and J is TRBJ1-5; no definite D call. This CDR3 is 14 amino acids long. From germline, CDR1 is MNHNS and CDR2 SASEGT. The V end lost 3 bases, the J end lost 11 bases, and 17 bases lay between the germline ends. The CDR3 DNA reads TGTGCCAGCAGTGACAGAGCTGGAGGGCAGTCCCAGCATTTT. Translation gives CASSDRAGGQSQHF.

The V and J genes are TRBV7-2 and TRBJ1-2; D remains unclear. Germline values: CDR1 SGHTA, CDR2 FQGNSA. The V gene lost 5 bases and the J gene lost 8 bases, with 15 bases spanning the gap. The CDR3 is 13 amino acids. The CDR3 spells CASSLHDPGGYTF. The CDR3 nucleotides read TGTGCCAGCAGCCTCCATGATCCGGGGGGCTACACCTTC.

The V and J genes are TRBV7-2 and TRBJ2-5, with D maybe TRBD2 (6 bases). V was shortened by 5 bases and J by 5 bases, with 21 bases between the two germline ends. The CDR3 has 16 residues. Germline CDR1 SGHTA, CDR2 FQGNSA. The CDR3 here is CASSPPREWDMETQYF. The CDR3 bases are TGTGCCAGCAGCCCTCCCCGGGAGTGGGATATGGAGACCCAGTACTTC.

V and J are TRBV10-1 and TRBJ2-1; TRBD2 aligns across 12 bases. The CDR3 is made up of 18 amino acids. With 8 bases clipped from V and 0 bases from J, the junction kept 11 bases outside the gene matches. CDR1 and CDR2 (germline): WNHNN, SYGVQD (reference sequence). For the CDR3, the DNA is TGCGCCAGCGCTCCGGGACTAGCGGGCTTCCCCTCCTACAATGAGCAGTTCTTC. Protein sequence: CASAPGLAGFPSYNEQFF.

The V call is TRBV4-1, the J call TRBJ2-3; possibly TRBD1 for D (5 bases). CDR1 and CDR2 from the germline V gene are MGHRA and YSYEKL. The CDR3 consists of 13 residues. V was pared by 4 bases and J by 3 bases, with 8 bases between. In nucleotides, the CDR3 is TGCGCCAGCAGCCTCAGACAGACAGATACGCAGTATTTT. Translation: CASSLRQTDTQYF.

The gene calls are TRBV4-3 and TRBJ2-7; a possible D gene is TRBD2 (6 bases). The V gene's germline CDR1 is LGHNA and CDR2 YSLEER. The CDR3 is 14 residues long. V dropped 0 bases and J dropped 7 bases, with 13 bases sitting between them. The CDR3 reads CASSQDWAGREQYF. DNA of the CDR3: TGCGCCAGCAGCCAAGATTGGGCGGGGAGGGAGCAGTACTTC.